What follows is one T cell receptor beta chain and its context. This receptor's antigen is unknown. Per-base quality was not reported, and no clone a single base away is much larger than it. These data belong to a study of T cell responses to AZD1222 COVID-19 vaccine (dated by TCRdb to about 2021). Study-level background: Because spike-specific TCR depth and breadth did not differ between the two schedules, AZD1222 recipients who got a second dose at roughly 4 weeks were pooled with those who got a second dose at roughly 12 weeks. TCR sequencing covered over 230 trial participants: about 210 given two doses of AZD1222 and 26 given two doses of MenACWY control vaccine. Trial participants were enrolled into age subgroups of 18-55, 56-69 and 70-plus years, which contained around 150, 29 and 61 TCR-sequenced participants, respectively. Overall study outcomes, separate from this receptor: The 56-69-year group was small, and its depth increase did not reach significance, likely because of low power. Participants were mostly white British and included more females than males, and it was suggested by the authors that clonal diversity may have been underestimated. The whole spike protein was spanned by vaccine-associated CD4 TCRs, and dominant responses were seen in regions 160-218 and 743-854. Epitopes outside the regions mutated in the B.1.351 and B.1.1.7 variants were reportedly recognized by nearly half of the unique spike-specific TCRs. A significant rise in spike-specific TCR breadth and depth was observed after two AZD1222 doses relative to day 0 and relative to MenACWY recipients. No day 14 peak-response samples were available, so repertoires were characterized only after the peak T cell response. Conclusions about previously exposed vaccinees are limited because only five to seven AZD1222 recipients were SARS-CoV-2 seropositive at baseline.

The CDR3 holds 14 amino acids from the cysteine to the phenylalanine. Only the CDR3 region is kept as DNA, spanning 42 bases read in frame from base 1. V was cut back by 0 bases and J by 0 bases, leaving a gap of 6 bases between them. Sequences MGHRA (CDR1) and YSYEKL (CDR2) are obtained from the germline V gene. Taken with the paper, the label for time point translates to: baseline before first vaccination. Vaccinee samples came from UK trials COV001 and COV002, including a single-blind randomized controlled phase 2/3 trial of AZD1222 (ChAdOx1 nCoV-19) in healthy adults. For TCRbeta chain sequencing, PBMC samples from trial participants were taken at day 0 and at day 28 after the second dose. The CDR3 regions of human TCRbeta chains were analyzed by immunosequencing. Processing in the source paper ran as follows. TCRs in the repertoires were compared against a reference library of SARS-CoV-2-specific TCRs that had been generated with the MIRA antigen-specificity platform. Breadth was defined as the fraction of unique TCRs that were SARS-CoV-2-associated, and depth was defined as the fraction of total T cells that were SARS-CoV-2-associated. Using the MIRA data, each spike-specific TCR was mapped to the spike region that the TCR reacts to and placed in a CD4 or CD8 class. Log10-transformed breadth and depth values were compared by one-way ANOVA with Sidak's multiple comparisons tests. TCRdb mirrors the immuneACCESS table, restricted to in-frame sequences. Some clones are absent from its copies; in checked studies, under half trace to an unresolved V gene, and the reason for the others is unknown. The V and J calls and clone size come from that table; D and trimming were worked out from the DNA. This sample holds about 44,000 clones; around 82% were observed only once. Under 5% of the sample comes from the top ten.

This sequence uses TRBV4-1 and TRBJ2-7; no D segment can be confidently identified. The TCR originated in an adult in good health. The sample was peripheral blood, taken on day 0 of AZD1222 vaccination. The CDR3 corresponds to CASSQDPASYEQYF. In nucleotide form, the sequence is TGCGCCAGCAGCCAAGATCCGGCCTCCTACGAGCAGTACTTC.